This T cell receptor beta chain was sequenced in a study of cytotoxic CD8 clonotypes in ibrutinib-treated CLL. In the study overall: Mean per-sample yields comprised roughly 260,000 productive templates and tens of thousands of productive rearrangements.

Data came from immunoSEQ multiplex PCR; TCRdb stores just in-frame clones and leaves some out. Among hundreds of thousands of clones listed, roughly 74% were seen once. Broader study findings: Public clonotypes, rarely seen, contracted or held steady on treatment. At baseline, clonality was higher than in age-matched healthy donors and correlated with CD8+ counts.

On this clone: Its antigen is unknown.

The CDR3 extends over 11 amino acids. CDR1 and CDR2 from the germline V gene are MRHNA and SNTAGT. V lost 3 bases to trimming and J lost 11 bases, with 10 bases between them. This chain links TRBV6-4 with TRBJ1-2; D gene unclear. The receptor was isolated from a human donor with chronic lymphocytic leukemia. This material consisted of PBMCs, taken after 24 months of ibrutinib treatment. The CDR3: CASSEGGRYTF. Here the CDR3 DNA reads TGTGCCAGCAGTGAAGGCGGTCGATACACCTTC.